In this sample, the clone carrying this T cell receptor beta chain turned up many times. Its antigen is not identified. CDR1 is SEHNR, CDR2 FQNEAQ, per germline (reference sequence). The J segment lost 4 bases and the V segment lost 3 bases, leaving 10 bases of the junction unmatched. The CDR3 extends over 17 amino acids. This sample was included in a study of T cells after yellow fever vaccination. From the 5' RACE reads, TCRdb called clonotypes with MiXCR, one entry per CDR3 protein. Among 400,000 or so distinct CDR3 sequences listed, 6% to 8% were seen once. Findings and caveats of the study: The study re-detected most primary-vaccination clones after the booster (nearly 97% CD4, roughly 88% CD8).

Source: PBMCs, taken 5 days after the yellow fever booster vaccination. The chain links TRBV7-9 to TRBJ2-3; 10 bases fit TRBD2. The sequence was collected from a young man who received the YFV17D yellow fever vaccine. CDR3 coding DNA: TGTGCCAGCAGCTTCTGGGCTAGCGGGAGTGGGTCAGATACGCAGTATTTT. It encodes CASSFWASGSGSDTQYF.